Listed below are T cell receptor beta chains from one sample, sequenced in a study of cytomegalovirus exposure and HLA in healthy donors. Profiled with immunoSEQ multiplex PCR; TCRdb holds only in-frame clones, not every one. The sample has 75,000 to 100,000 clones, about two thirds seen once. Sequencing used PBMCs. Receptor source: a man between 60 and 75 years old in good health and CMV-seronegative. Each CDR3 is given with its conserved first and last residue. A D gene is named only where the DNA matches it firmly.

v_gene	d_gene	j_gene	CDR3aa	CDR3nt
TRBV9	.	TRBJ2-7	CASSVASDGGYEQYF	TGTGCCAGCAGCGTAGCCAGCGACGGCGGCTACGAGCAGTACTTC
TRBV14	.	TRBJ2-7	CASSQSETMKYF	TGTGCCAGCAGCCAAAGCGAGACGATGAAGTACTTC
TRBV5-5	TRBD1	TRBJ1-1	CASSQGANAAYTEAFF	TGTGCCAGCAGCCAGGGGGCCAACGCCGCTTACACTGAAGCTTTCTTT
TRBV5-1	TRBD1	TRBJ2-5	CASSLAQGAGETQYF	TGCGCCAGCAGCTTGGCACAGGGGGCGGGAGAGACCCAGTACTTC
TRBV28	.	TRBJ1-5	CASSSPILRQYNQPQHF	TGTGCCAGCAGTTCACCGATCCTTCGACAGTACAATCAGCCCCAGCATTTT
TRBV5-1	.	TRBJ2-3	CASSLGGLPGLYSTDTQYF	TGCGCCAGCAGCTTGGGTGGGCTTCCGGGACTCTATAGCACAGATACGCAGTATTTT
TRBV5-6	TRBD1	TRBJ1-6	CASSLAGTGGNSPLHF	TGTGCCAGCAGCTTGGCCGGAACAGGGGGTAATTCACCCCTCCACTTT
TRBV7-2	.	TRBJ1-2	CASSLTHGEPGYTF	TGTGCCAGCAGCCTTACACACGGGGAGCCGGGCTACACCTTC
TRBV7-8	TRBD1	TRBJ2-1	CASSLKIVVSRQGYNEQFF	TGTGCCAGCAGCTTAAAGATTGTGGTCTCGAGACAGGGATACAATGAGCAGTTCTTC
TRBV28	TRBD1	TRBJ1-2	CASGDRGLSGYTF	TGTGCCAGCGGCGACAGGGGGCTTAGTGGCTACACCTTC
TRBV7-2	TRBD2	TRBJ2-2	CASSGQTSETGELFF	TGTGCCAGCAGCGGACAAACTAGCGAAACCGGGGAGCTGTTTTTT
TRBV6-1	.	TRBJ2-1	CASSQERDNNEQFF	TGTGCCAGCAGTCAGGAAAGGGACAACAATGAGCAGTTCTTC
TRBV27	.	TRBJ2-3	CASSPGGGPSTDTQYF	TGTGCCAGCAGTCCCGGAGGGGGCCCTAGCACAGATACGCAGTATTTT
TRBV9	.	TRBJ2-3	CASSVRGKGSDTQYF	TGTGCCAGCAGCGTTCGGGGGAAGGGTTCAGATACGCAGTATTTT
TRBV6-5	TRBD1	TRBJ2-7	CASSGGRDSSYEQYF	TGTGCCAGCAGTGGGGGAAGGGACAGCTCCTACGAGCAGTACTTC
TRBV6-5	.	TRBJ1-2	CASSYSGSFNYGYTF	TGTGCCAGCAGTTACAGTGGCAGTTTTAACTATGGCTACACCTTC
TRBV6-1	TRBD2	TRBJ2-7	CASRRDPGLIYEQYF	TGTGCCAGCAGAAGAGACCCGGGACTAATCTACGAGCAGTACTTC
TRBV13	.	TRBJ1-6	CASSLRRSSSYNSPLHF	TGTGCCAGCAGCTTAAGGCGCTCTAGCTCCTATAATTCACCCCTCCACTTT
TRBV6-1	.	TRBJ1-4	CASSENRGNEKLFF	TGTGCCAGCAGTGAAAATCGAGGGAATGAAAAACTGTTTTTT
TRBV29-1	TRBD2	TRBJ2-7	CSVGGTSGRLGRANEQYF	TGCAGCGTTGGGGGCACTAGCGGGAGGCTGGGTCGGGCCAACGAGCAGTACTTC
TRBV12-1	.	TRBJ1-3	CASSSQGARGNTIYF	TGTGCCAGCAGCTCACAGGGGGCGCGAGGAAACACCATATATTTT